This TCR beta chain originates from a study of blood T cell repertoires in COVID-19. TCRdb keeps only in-frame clones here, not all; method: immunoSEQ multiplex PCR. Here the sample spans approximately 350,000 clones, over 80% being singletons. V was clipped by 5 bases and J by 7 bases; unmatched bases: 1. Germline CDR1 is MGHDK and CDR2 is SYGVNS. This CDR3 has 12 amino acids. Input material: PBMCs or T cells enriched from blood (not recorded which). This clonotype was obtained from a woman aged 45 to 65 who had recovered from COVID-19. The chain links TRBV25-1 to TRBJ1-2; TRBD1 agrees at 10 bases. DNA of the CDR3: TGTGCCAGCAGTTGGGACAGGGGTGGCTACACCTTC. As protein: CASSWDRGGYTF.